The T cell receptor (beta chain) described here comes from a study of human T cells and chemical hapten exposure. The time point: pre-sensitization, week 0. Treatment of the sample: therapeutic diphenylcyclopropenone sensitization with weekly scalp DPC. In the case of this clonotype: Its antigen is still unknown.

CDR3 size: 13 residues. Germline V gene data show CDR1 as MGHDK and CDR2 as SYGVNS. Trimming took 6 bases from V and 4 from J, leaving 9 bases between them. TCRdb recomputed calls from the RACE reads with MiXCR, one row per CDR3 protein. The table shows approximately 370,000 distinct CDR3 sequences, with 4.5% to 5.5% occurring only once. Study findings and constraints: A positive correlation with patch test score was shown by PT1 expanded TCR counts.

The rearrangement uses TRBV25-1 and TRBJ1-4; TRBD1 might be the D (6 bases). This TCR came from a woman aged 18-29 years with alopecia areata. Some clones in this sample may be carry-over from other donors' samples. The input for sequencing was whole blood, taken in connection with sensitization to the hapten diphenylcyclopropenone (DPC). DNA of the CDR3: TGTGCCAGCAGCGGACAGCTTAATGAAAAACTGTTTTTT. Residues: CASSGQLNEKLFF.